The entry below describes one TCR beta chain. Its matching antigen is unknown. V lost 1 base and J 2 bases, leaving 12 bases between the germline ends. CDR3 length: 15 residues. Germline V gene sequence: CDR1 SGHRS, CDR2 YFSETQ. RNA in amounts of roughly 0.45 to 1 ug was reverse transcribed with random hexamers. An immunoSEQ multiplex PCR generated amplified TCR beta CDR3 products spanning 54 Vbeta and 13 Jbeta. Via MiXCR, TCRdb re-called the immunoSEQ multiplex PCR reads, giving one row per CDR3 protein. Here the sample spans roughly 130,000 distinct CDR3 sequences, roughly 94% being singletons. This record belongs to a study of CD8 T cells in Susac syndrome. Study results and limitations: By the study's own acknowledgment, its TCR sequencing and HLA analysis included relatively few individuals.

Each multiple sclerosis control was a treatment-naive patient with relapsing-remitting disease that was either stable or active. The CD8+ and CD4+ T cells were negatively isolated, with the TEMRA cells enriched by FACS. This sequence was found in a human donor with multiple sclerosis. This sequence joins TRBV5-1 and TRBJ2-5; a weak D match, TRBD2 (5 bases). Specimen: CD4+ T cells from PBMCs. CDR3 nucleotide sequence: TGCGCCAGCAGCTTGTCCATTGCGGGTCAAGAGACCCAGTACTTC. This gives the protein CASSLSIAGQETQYF.